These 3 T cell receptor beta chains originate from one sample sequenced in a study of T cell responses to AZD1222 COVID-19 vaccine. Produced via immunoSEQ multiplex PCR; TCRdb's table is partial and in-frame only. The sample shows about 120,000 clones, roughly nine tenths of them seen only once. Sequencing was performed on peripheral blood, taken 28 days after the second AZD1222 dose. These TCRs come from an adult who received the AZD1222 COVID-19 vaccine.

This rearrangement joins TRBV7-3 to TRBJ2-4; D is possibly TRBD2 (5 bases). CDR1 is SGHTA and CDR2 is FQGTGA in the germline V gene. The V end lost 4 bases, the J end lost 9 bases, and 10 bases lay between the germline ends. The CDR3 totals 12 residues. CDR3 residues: CASSSAEGIQYF. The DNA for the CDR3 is TGTGCCAGCAGCTCAGCCGAGGGCATTCAGTACTTC.

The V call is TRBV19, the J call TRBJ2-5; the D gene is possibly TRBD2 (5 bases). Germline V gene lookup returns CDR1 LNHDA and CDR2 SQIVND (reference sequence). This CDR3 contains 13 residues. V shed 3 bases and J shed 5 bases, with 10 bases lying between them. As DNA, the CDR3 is TGTGCCAGTAGTATCGGGGTAATGGAGACCCAGTACTTC. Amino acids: CASSIGVMETQYF.

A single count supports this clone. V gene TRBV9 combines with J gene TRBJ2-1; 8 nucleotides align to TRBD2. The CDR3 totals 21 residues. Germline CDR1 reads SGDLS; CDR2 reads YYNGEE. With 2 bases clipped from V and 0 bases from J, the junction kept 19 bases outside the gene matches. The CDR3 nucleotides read TGTGCCAGCAGCGTTCAAACCGGGACTAGTCTCTCCGTAAGCTCCTACAATGAGCAGTTCTTC. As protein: CASSVQTGTSLSVSSYNEQFF.